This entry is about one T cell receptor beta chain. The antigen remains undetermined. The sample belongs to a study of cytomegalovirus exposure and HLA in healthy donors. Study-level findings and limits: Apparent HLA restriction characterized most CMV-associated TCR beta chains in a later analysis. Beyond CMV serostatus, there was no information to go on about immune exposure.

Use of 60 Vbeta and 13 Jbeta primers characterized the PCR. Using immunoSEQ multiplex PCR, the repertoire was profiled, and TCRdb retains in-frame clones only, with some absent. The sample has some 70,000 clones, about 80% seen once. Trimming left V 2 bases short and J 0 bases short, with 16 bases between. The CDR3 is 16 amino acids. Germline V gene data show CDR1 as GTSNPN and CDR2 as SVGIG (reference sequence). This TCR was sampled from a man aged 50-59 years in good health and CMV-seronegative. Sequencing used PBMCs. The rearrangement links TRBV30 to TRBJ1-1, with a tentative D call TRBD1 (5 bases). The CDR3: CAWSPYPGTVNTEAFF. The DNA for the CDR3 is TGTGCCTGGAGTCCCTACCCCGGGACTGTGAACACTGAAGCTTTCTTT. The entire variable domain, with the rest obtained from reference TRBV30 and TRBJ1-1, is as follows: SQTIHQWPATLVQPVGSPLSLECTVEGTSNPNLYWYRQAAGRGLQLLFYSVGIGQISSEVPQNLSASRPQDRQFILSSKKLLLSDSGFYLCAWSPYPGTVNTEAFFGQGTRLTVV.